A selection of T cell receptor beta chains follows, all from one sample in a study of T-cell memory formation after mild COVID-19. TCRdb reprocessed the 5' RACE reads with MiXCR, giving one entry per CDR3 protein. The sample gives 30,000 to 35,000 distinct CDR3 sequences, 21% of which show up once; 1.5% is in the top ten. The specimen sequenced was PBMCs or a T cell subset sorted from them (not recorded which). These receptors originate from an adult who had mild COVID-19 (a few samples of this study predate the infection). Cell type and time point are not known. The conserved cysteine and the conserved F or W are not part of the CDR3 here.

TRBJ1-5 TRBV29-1 SVRTGEQPQH
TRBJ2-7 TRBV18 ASSSTSGSSYEQY
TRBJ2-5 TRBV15 ATSREARGTQY
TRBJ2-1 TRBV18 ASSPRGGGSLGNEQF
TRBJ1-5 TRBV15 ATSSGQAGLDQPQH
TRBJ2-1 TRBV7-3 ASSPGRGEGGREQF
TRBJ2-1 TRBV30 AWSGVPLYAAGENNEQF
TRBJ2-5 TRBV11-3 ASRNYRDSLGETQY
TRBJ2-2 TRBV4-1 ASSTDRSTGELF
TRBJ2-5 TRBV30 AWSVSALQETQY
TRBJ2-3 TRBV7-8 ASSPGGAVPTDTQY
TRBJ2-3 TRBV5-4 ASSLVRSTDTQY
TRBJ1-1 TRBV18 ASSPQPFDTEAF
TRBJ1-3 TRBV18 ASSPGTGGTGNTIY
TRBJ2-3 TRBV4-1 ASSQVPSGTSTDTQY
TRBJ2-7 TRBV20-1 SASGEGGAYEQY
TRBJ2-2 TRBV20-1 SAARSGISPGELF
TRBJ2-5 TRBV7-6 ASTLGGQQETQY
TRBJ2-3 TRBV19 ASSRLAGGNTDTQY
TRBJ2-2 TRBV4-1 ASSQDRTGELF
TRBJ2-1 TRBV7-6 ASSLVAGVNEQF
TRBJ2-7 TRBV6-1 ASTLSGTVTYEQY
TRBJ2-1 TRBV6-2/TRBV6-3 ASSVTSHEQF
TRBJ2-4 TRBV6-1 ASRRNSAKNIQY
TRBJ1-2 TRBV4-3 ASSQALYNTALGYT
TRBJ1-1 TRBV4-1 ASSQDTGRAF
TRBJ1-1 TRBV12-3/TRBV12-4 ASSTWTPVDTEAF
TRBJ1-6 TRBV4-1 ASSQGAGELYNSPLH
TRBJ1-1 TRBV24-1 ATSGRGTNTEAF
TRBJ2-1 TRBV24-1 ATSGTRGPWYNEQF
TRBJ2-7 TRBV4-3 ASSFSGTGESYEQY
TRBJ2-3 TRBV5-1 ASSSGQLVSDTQY
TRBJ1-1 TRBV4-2 ASSQDRSTGRAF
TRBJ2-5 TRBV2 ASSADRGLQETQY
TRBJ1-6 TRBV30 AWDQGGSPLH
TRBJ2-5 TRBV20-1 SAHKKTQETQY
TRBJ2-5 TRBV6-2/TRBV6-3 ASSSLWTSGETQY
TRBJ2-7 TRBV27 ASSLSVRGRDEQY
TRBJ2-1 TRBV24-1 ATSGGGNEQF
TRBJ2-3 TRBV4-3 ASSQAPGQRTDTQY